Following are 25 T cell receptor beta chains from one sample sequenced in a study of identical twins. TCRdb re-derived calls from the 5' RACE reads in MiXCR, one entry per CDR3 protein. The sample gives around 530,000 distinct CDR3 sequences, 12% to 15% of which show up once; roughly 0.4% is in the top ten. These data were also reused for a study on yellow fever vaccine responses in identical twins.

What was sequenced was CD4+ T cells sorted from blood. The receptors derive from a woman under 30 in good health.

This clonotype was counted only a few times. This rearrangement joins TRBV5-1 to TRBJ2-1; 9 bases are a match to TRBD1. Looked up from germline, CDR1 is SGHRS and CDR2 is YFSETQ. Trimming cost V 4 bases and J 10 bases; bases outside gene matches: 9. The CDR3 totals 14 residues. The CDR3 bases are TGCGCCAGCAGCCCGGCGGGACAGGGATACGAGCAGTTCTTC. Translation gives CASSPAGQGYEQFF.

This clonotype was counted at least ten times. The chain recombines TRBV6-2 or TRBV6-3 with TRBJ2-1, with D perhaps matching TRBD2 (5 bases). Germline loops: CDR1 MNHEY, CDR2 SVGEGT. Trimming cost V 4 bases and J 6 bases, with 10 bases left between them. The CDR3 is 13 residues long. The DNA of the CDR3 is TGTGCCAGCAGTTTAGGGAGCAGCAATGAGCAGTTCTTC. Encoded protein: CASSLGSSNEQFF.

The chain carries TRBV5-1 and TRBJ2-7; maybe TRBD1 (5 bases). Germline-derived CDR1 and CDR2 are SGHRS and YFSETQ. The CDR3 is 11 residues long. With 8 bases removed from V and 3 bases from J, the gap between germline ends came to 9 bases. CDR3 nucleotides: TGCGCCAGTCAGCAGGGCTACGAGCAGTACGTC. As protein: CASQQGYEQYV.

In its sample, this clonotype was seen many times. The J gene is TRBJ2-1, the V gene TRBV7-9, with 8 bases lining up with TRBD2. J gave up 9 bases and V 0 bases, and 7 bases lay outside the gene matches. Germline CDR1 and CDR2: SEHNR and FQNEAQ (reference sequence). There are 15 residues in the CDR3. The CDR3 nucleotides are TGTGCCAGCAGCTTAGCGGGAGCGGGAGCGGGTGAGCAGTTCTTC. It translates to CASSLAGAGAGEQFF.

This clonotype has a count of ten or more. The J gene is TRBJ1-5, the V gene TRBV6-5, with no clear D. Trimming removed 4 bases from V and 2 bases from J, with 12 bases in between. Germline CDR1 MNHEY, CDR2 SVGAGI. This CDR3 comprises 15 residues. The CDR3 here is CASSLMGGGNQPQHF. Here the CDR3 DNA reads TGTGCCAGCAGTTTAATGGGCGGGGGCAATCAGCCCCAGCATTTT.

This clonotype has only a few counts. This chain connects TRBV3-1 to TRBJ2-1; 7 bases fit TRBD2. Germline assignment: CDR1 LGHDT and CDR2 YNNKEL (reference sequence). This CDR3 comprises 18 residues. The junction had 17 bases not matched to a gene; V was cut back by 0 bases and J by 9 bases. The CDR3 DNA is TGTGCCAGCAGCCAAGATCTAACGGGAGGTTCATTTATAGGTGAGCAGTTCTTC. It is translated as CASSQDLTGGSFIGEQFF.

The rearrangement joins TRBV4-1 to TRBJ2-1; unclear D gene. There are 17 residues in the CDR3. Looked up from germline, CDR1 is MGHRA and CDR2 is YSYEKL. V dropped 2 bases and J dropped 0 bases, with 14 bases sitting between them. CDR3 coding DNA: TGCGCCAGCAGCCAAAGGTCGACTGTTGCCTCCTACAATGAGCAGTTCTTC. It codes for CASSQRSTVASYNEQFF.

Only a few counts were recorded for this clonotype. The rearrangement uses TRBV5-8 and TRBJ1-5; D is perhaps TRBD1 (5 bases). Trimming pared 0 bases from V and 5 bases from J, leaving 15 bases between. The CDR3 runs 16 residues. Germline CDR1 is SGHTS and CDR2 is YDEGEE. The CDR3 protein is CASSLAFQGADQPQHF. DNA of the CDR3: TGTGCCAGCAGCTTGGCCTTTCAGGGTGCGGATCAGCCCCAGCATTTT.

The V and J genes are TRBV11-2 and TRBJ1-4; no firm D call. The CDR3 consists of 15 residues. The germline V gene encodes CDR1 SGHAT and CDR2 FQNNGV. Deletions cut 4 bases from V and 8 bases from J, with 17 bases between. CDR3 residues: CASSSGPMPEEKLFF. CDR3 in DNA: TGTGCCAGCAGCTCGGGCCCAATGCCGGAGGAAAAACTGTTTTTT.

This clonotype was seen more than once but under ten times. The CDR3 here is CASSRRTSGGEETQYF. The DNA for the CDR3 is TGTGCCAGCAGTCGCCGGACTAGCGGGGGTGAAGAGACCCAGTACTTC. The chain recombines TRBV6-1 with TRBJ2-5, with TRBD2 identical over 13 bases. The germline CDR1 and CDR2 sequences are MNHNS and SASEGT. This CDR3 is built from 16 residues. Trimming cost V 5 bases and J 3 bases; bases outside gene matches: 6.

This clonotype turned up a few times. The chain carries TRBV6-1 and TRBJ1-1; TRBD1 is a possible D gene (6 bases). Germline lookup yields CDR1 MNHNS and CDR2 SASEGT. V was shortened by 10 bases and J by 0 bases, with 21 bases between the two germline ends. The CDR3 loop spans 16 amino acids. CDR3 nucleotide sequence: TGTGCCACAGCCCGATCCGGGGGCGCAATGAACACTGAAGCTTTCTTT. Translating gives CATARSGGAMNTEAFF.

This clonotype turned up a few times. The chain is built from TRBV6-1 and TRBJ2-1; 14 nucleotides align to TRBD2. Germline trimming cut 6 bases from V and 9 bases from J; bases unmatched to any gene: 13. There are 17 residues in the CDR3. CDR1 MNHNS and CDR2 SASEGT come from the germline V gene. The CDR3 DNA follows: TGTGCCAGCAGCCAGGGACTAGCGGGAGTATCCCGACGTGAGCAGTTCTTC. It yields the protein CASSQGLAGVSRREQFF.

CDR3 residues: CASSPTQVQETQYF. CDR3 in DNA: TGTGCCAGCAGCCCGACGCAGGTCCAAGAGACCCAGTACTTC. The chain couples TRBV7-6 to TRBJ2-5, with no clear D. There are 14 residues in the CDR3. Germline loops: CDR1 SGHVS, CDR2 FNYEAQ. Trimming cost V 5 bases and J 1 base, with 11 bases left between them.

This clonotype was counted at least ten times. J is TRBJ2-7 and V is TRBV5-1; tentatively, D is TRBD2 (5 bases). CDR1 is SGHRS, CDR2 YFSETQ, per germline. This CDR3 is 13 amino acids long. V was shortened by 4 bases and J by 4 bases, with 12 bases between the two germline ends. The CDR3 is CASSLEVGYEQYF. CDR3 in DNA: TGCGCCAGCAGCCTGGAGGTAGGGTACGAGCAGTACTTC.

CDR3 region: CSAVLAGTGELFF. The CDR3 coding sequence is TGCAGTGCTGTATTAGCGGGTACCGGGGAGCTGTTTTTT. The V and J genes are TRBV20-1 and TRBJ2-2, with 7 bases that match TRBD2. The germline gives CDR1 DFQATT, CDR2 SNEGSKA (reference sequence). After removal of 5 bases from V and 5 bases from J, the junction contained 5 bases not matched to a gene. The CDR3 covers 13 residues.

This clonotype was seen a handful of times. CDR3 loop: CASSTPWVRESTEAFF. The DNA for the CDR3 is TGTGCCAGCAGTACCCCCTGGGTCAGGGAATCCACTGAAGCTTTCTTT. The V call is TRBV28, the J call TRBJ1-1; perhaps TRBD1 as D (5 bases). The germline gives CDR1 MDHEN, CDR2 SYDVKM. V lost 5 bases to trimming and J lost 4 bases, with 20 bases between them. The CDR3 consists of 16 residues.

CDR3 coding DNA: TGTGCCAGCTTGCCTAGCGGGAGGTTGCAGCAGTTCTTC. As protein: CASLPSGRLQQFF. The chain employs TRBV12-3 or TRBV12-4 and TRBJ2-1, with 11 bases fitting TRBD2. The junction had 8 bases not matched to a gene; V was cut back by 8 bases and J by 11 bases. The CDR3 is 13 residues long.

The genes are TRBV20-1 and TRBJ2-1; tentative D call: TRBD1 (5 bases). The CDR3 length is 11 residues. Germline CDR1 is DFQATT and CDR2 is SNEGSKA (reference sequence). The V end was cut by 7 bases, the J end by 5 bases, with 9 bases between. The CDR3 nucleotides read TGCAGTGTACACAGGAACAATGAGCAGTTCTTC. Translating gives CSVHRNNEQFF.

Only a few counts were recorded for this clonotype. V and J are TRBV5-1 and TRBJ1-1; 9 nucleotides align to TRBD1. Germline values: CDR1 SGHRS, CDR2 YFSETQ. The CDR3 extends over 13 amino acids. After removal of 7 bases from V and 3 bases from J, the junction contained 4 bases not matched to a gene. CDR3 region: CASGQGRDTEAFF. The CDR3 coding sequence is TGCGCCAGCGGACAGGGGCGGGACACTGAAGCTTTCTTT.

The chain employs TRBV24-1 and TRBJ2-1, with 9 nucleotides matching TRBD1. J lost 3 bases, V lost 4 bases, and 9 bases had no gene match. The CDR3 has 17 amino acids. Germline V CDR1 and CDR2: KGHDR, SFDVKD. As DNA, the CDR3 is TGTGCCACCAGTGACCAAGGACAGGGGAGGGTCTACAATGAGCAGTTCTTC. This sequence encodes CATSDQGQGRVYNEQFF.

This clonotype was detected only a few times. The rearrangement links TRBV25-1 to TRBJ1-2; tentative D call: TRBD1 (5 bases). CDR3 length equals 13 residues. V lost 5 bases, J lost 6 bases, and 13 bases lay in between. Per the germline V gene, CDR1 is MGHDK and CDR2 is SYGVNS. CDR3 protein: CASSLDSIDGYTF. CDR3 sequence (DNA): TGTGCCAGCAGTCTTGACAGCATCGATGGCTACACCTTC.

This chain joins TRBV10-3 and TRBJ1-1; 10 bases line up with TRBD1. The CDR3 runs to 14 residues. Losses at the gene ends were 6 bases for V and 1 base for J; bases not matched to a gene: 2. Germline V gene sequence: CDR1 ENHRY, CDR2 SYGVKD. The CDR3 loop is CAIRGQGPNTEAFF. The CDR3 nucleotides read TGTGCCATCAGGGGACAGGGGCCGAACACTGAAGCTTTCTTT.

The rearrangement uses TRBV10-2 and TRBJ2-1; D may be TRBD2 (6 bases). Trimming pared 10 bases from V and 7 bases from J, leaving 20 bases between. This CDR3 comprises 14 residues. Per the germline V gene, CDR1 is WSHSY and CDR2 is SAAADI. In nucleotides, the CDR3 is TGCGCCACCATCCGGCAGGGCAGCGGGAATGAGCAGTTCTTC. It specifies CATIRQGSGNEQFF.

CDR3 in amino acids: CATSDPGRVELFF. For the CDR3, the DNA is TGTGCCACCAGTGATCCGGGGCGAGTGGAGCTGTTTTTT. The rearrangement joins TRBV24-1 to TRBJ2-2; perhaps D is TRBD1 or TRBD2 (5 bases each). V lost 3 bases and J lost 10, with 11 bases in between. Germline lookup yields CDR1 KGHDR and CDR2 SFDVKD. There are 13 residues in the CDR3.

The rearrangement uses TRBV9 and TRBJ2-1, with D unclear. CDR1 and CDR2 from the germline V gene are SGDLS and YYNGEE. There are 15 residues in the CDR3. V gave up 0 bases and J gave up 2 bases, with 9 bases separating them. CDR3 sequence (DNA): TGTGCCAGCAGCGTAGTACCAACTGCCTACAATGAGCAGTTCTTC. Protein: CASSVVPTAYNEQFF.